This is a list of T cell receptor beta chains from one sample in a study of blood T cell repertoires in COVID-19. Generated by immunoSEQ multiplex PCR, the TCRdb table keeps only in-frame clones and is missing some. The sample yields 70,000 to 100,000 clones, 70% to 90% seen once. Sequencing was performed on peripheral blood. These receptors came from a man older than 75 with active or convalescent COVID-19. The CDR3 runs from the conserved cysteine through the conserved F or W. A D gene is named only where the DNA matches it firmly. Size is omitted from some rows. Given values are once, few, many or a class for expanded clones.

D | size | J | V | DNA | CDR3
. | . | TRBJ1-2 | TRBV5-1 | TGCGCCAGCAGCTGGGGGCCAGGGGATGGCTACACCTTC | CASSWGPGDGYTF
TRBD2 | few | TRBJ2-5 | TRBV4-2 | TGTGCCAGCAGCCAAGATTCTAGCGGGAGCGGGGAGACCCAGTACTTC | CASSQDSSGSGETQYF
. | . | TRBJ1-6 | TRBV4-3 | TGCGCCAGCAGCCAGAGTTATAATTCACCCCTCCACTTT | CASSQSYNSPLHF
. | . | TRBJ2-1 | TRBV4-3 | TGCGCCAGCAGCCAAGATTTAACAGTCGTTAATGAGCAGTTCTTC | CASSQDLTVVNEQFF
TRBD2 | once | TRBJ2-5 | TRBV3-1/TRBV3-2 | TGTGCCAGCAGCCAAGAGGGTAGCGGGAAGTGGGGAGAGACCCAGTACTTC | CASSQEGSGKWGETQYF
. | . | TRBJ2-3 | TRBV4-3 | TGCGCCAGCAGCCAAGATTTTTCCAGGGGCTCAGATACGCAGTATTTT | CASSQDFSRGSDTQYF
. | . | TRBJ2-3 | TRBV5-1 | TGCGCCAGCAGCCGGTCCCCCCTGGCGGGTATCACAGATACGCAGTATTTT | CASSRSPLAGITDTQYF
. | once | TRBJ1-3 | TRBV7-3 | TGTGCCAGCAGCTTAGAGACAGTCTGCTCTGGAAACACCATATATTTT | CASSLETVCSGNTIYF
TRBD1 | few | TRBJ1-1 | TRBV18 | TGTGCCAGCTCACCACTCGGACAGGGACCGAACACTGAAGCTTTCTTT | CASSPLGQGPNTEAFF
. | . | TRBJ1-3 | TRBV25-1 | TGTGCCAGCAGTGAAACAGGCAGGAACACCATATATTTT | CASSETGRNTIYF
. | . | TRBJ1-4 | TRBV28 | TGTGCCAGCAGTTCCCCGTCAACTAATGAAAAACTGTTTTTT | CASSSPSTNEKLFF
TRBD2 | . | TRBJ2-3 | TRBV7-2 | TGTGCCAGCAGAGAGGGACTAGCGGGAGCTGATACGCAGTATTTT | CASREGLAGADTQYF
. | . | TRBJ1-1 | TRBV6-5 | TGTGCCAGCATCGAGGGCTTGAACACTGAAGCTTTCTTT | CASIEGLNTEAFF
. | . | TRBJ2-5 | TRBV4-1 | TGCGCCAGCAGCCAAGAGAAGCAGGGTTGGGAGACCCAGTACTTC | CASSQEKQGWETQYF
. | once | TRBJ1-5 | TRBV10-3 | TGTGCCATCAGTGAGTCCCCCGGGGGGAATCAGCCCCAGCATTTT | CAISESPGGNQPQHF
TRBD2 | . | TRBJ2-3 | TRBV7-2 | TGTGCCAGCAGCTTAGCGGGAGGGCCCCGCACAGATACGCAGTATTTT | CASSLAGGPRTDTQYF
TRBD2 | . | TRBJ2-4 | TRBV11-2 | TGTGCCAGCAGCAGACGGACTAGCGGAGGGGGAAACATTCAGTACTTC | CASSRRTSGGGNIQYF
. | . | TRBJ1-1 | TRBV5-8 | TGTGCCAGCAGCTTGGCCGGGCTCGGAGGGACTGAAGCTTTCTTT | CASSLAGLGGTEAFF
. | . | TRBJ1-6 | TRBV5-1 | TGCGCCAGCAGCTCCGACAGGTCCTATAATTCACCCCTCCACTTT | CASSSDRSYNSPLHF
. | once | TRBJ1-3 | TRBV3-1/TRBV3-2 | TGTGCCAGCAGCCCAGGACAAATCTCTGGAAACACCATATATTTT | CASSPGQISGNTIYF
. | . | TRBJ1-5 | TRBV14 | TGTGCCAGCAGCCAAGTAGCCTTCAGGGTACGACAGCCCCAGCATTTT | CASSQVAFRVRQPQHF
. | . | TRBJ2-1 | TRBV21-1 | TGTGCCAGCAGCCCGACAGGGGACAATGAGCAGTTCTTC | CASSPTGDNEQFF
TRBD2 | . | TRBJ2-7 | TRBV28 | TGTGCCAGCAGTCCCGGGACTAGCGGGAGTTCGGGTGAGCAGTACTTC | CASSPGTSGSSGEQYF
. | . | TRBJ1-2 | TRBV2 | TGTGCCAGCACGACGGCCCCAGGGGACTATGGCTACACCTTC | CASTTAPGDYGYTF
TRBD2 | . | TRBJ2-5 | TRBV6-2/TRBV6-3 | TGTGCCAGCAGTTACTTCAGCGGGAGGCCCCCCCGGACCCAGTACTTC | CASSYFSGRPPRTQYF
. | once | TRBJ1-5 | TRBV18 | TGTGCCAGCTCACCCCCAGGGGAAAATCAGCCCCAGCATTTT | CASSPPGENQPQHF
TRBD1 | . | TRBJ1-2 | TRBV9 | TGTGCCAGCAGCGTAGGCACAGGGGGCGGAAACTATGGCTACACCTTC | CASSVGTGGGNYGYTF
. | . | TRBJ1-1 | TRBV7-9 | TGTGCCAGCATCGGACCCAGACAGGCGATGAACACTGAAGCTTTCTTT | CASIGPRQAMNTEAFF
. | few | TRBJ2-3 | TRBV5-4 | TGTGCCAGCAGCGGGAGCGGACTAAGTGGTTCAGATACGCAGTATTTT | CASSGSGLSGSDTQYF
. | . | TRBJ2-2 | TRBV23-1 | TGCGCCAGCAGCCGGACAGCAGACACCGGGGAGCTGTTTTTT | CASSRTADTGELFF
TRBD1 | . | TRBJ1-2 | TRBV14 | TGTGCCAGCAGCCCGTACCTGGGACAGAACTATGGCTACACCTTC | CASSPYLGQNYGYTF
. | . | TRBJ2-1 | TRBV7-2 | TGTGCCAGCAGCTTAGAGGCGGGAAGGTACAATGAGCAGTTCTTC | CASSLEAGRYNEQFF
TRBD2 | . | TRBJ2-1 | TRBV2 | TGTGCCAGCAACAGACTAGCATCCTACAATGAGCAGTTCTTC | CASNRLASYNEQFF
TRBD1 | . | TRBJ1-6 | TRBV4-3 | TGCGCCAGCAGCCAAGTCGGGACAGGGGGCAGACCCCTCCACTTT | CASSQVGTGGRPLHF
TRBD1 | . | TRBJ2-4 | TRBV6-2/TRBV6-3 | TGTGCCAGCAGTCCCCTCCGGCCACAGGGGGCCAAAAACATTCAGTACTTC | CASSPLRPQGAKNIQYF
. | . | TRBJ2-5 | TRBV28 | TGTGCCAGCAAACCAGGTTGGCAGGGGTATTTAGAGACCCAGTACTTC | CASKPGWQGYLETQYF
. | . | TRBJ1-1 | TRBV12-3/TRBV12-4 | TGTGCCAGCAGTCGTATGAACACTGAAGCTTTCTTT | CASSRMNTEAFF
. | . | TRBJ2-6 | TRBV12-3/TRBV12-4 | TGTGCCAGCAACAGGGCTGGGGCCAACGTCCTGACTTTC | CASNRAGANVLTF
TRBD1 | . | TRBJ1-1 | TRBV5-5 | TGTGCCAGCAGCCCTCGAACAGGGGGGGACACTGAAGCTTTCTTT | CASSPRTGGDTEAFF
. | . | TRBJ2-3 | TRBV15 | TGTGCCACCAGCAGAGTAGGCGGCAGAAGCACAGATACGCAGTATTTT | CATSRVGGRSTDTQYF
TRBD1 | . | TRBJ2-2 | TRBV7-8 | TGTGCCAGCCGAGGGGGCGAATATGACGGGGAGCTGTTTTTT | CASRGGEYDGELFF
TRBD1 | . | TRBJ1-2 | TRBV5-6 | TGTGCCAGCAGCCAAGACAGGGGCTATGGCTACACCTTC | CASSQDRGYGYTF